This T cell receptor beta chain emerged from a study of blood T cell repertoires in COVID-19. Assay: immunoSEQ multiplex PCR; the TCRdb copy retains only in-frame clones and omits some. This sample has approximately 120,000 clones, with roughly four fifths found just once. The CDR3 length is 12 residues. The V end lost 3 bases, the J end lost 9 bases, and 12 bases lay between the germline ends. Germline-derived CDR1 and CDR2 are DFQATT and SNEGSKA (reference sequence). J is TRBJ1-3 and V is TRBV20-1; D call uncertain. Sequenced input: peripheral blood. The origin of this receptor is an elderly man with COVID-19, enrolled during active disease. The chain's CDR3 is CSASPLLSTIYF. The CDR3 DNA reads as TGCAGTGCTAGTCCCCTCCTTTCCACCATATATTTT.